Following are 17 T cell receptor beta chains from one sample sequenced in a study of radiotherapy plus CTLA-4 blockade in lung cancer. TCRdb keeps only in-frame clones here, not all; method: immunoSEQ multiplex PCR. Of about 88,000 clones detected, roughly 70% appear once; the ten largest clones hold around 15%. Sequenced material: peripheral blood, taken from a patient treated with radiotherapy plus ipilimumab. These receptors were collected from a human donor with non-small cell lung cancer that progressed on radiotherapy plus ipilimumab.

The chain uses TRBV15 and TRBJ1-1, with a possible D match to TRBD1 (5 bases). The CDR3 consists of 15 residues. Trimming shortened V by 5 bases and J by 2 bases, and 15 bases separated the two germline ends. Looked up from germline, CDR1 is LNHNV and CDR2 is YYDKDF (reference sequence). The CDR3 DNA reads TGTGCCACCAGCCGAGGGACGGATTCTAACACTGAAGCTTTCTTT. Amino acid sequence: CATSRGTDSNTEAFF. Based on the CDR3 plus reference TRBV15 and TRBJ1-1, the full variable domain is DAMVIQNPRYQVTQFGKPVTLSCSQTLNHNVMYWYQQKSSQAPKLLFHYYDKDFNNEADTPDNFQSRRPNTSFCFLDIRSPGLGDTAMYLCATSRGTDSNTEAFFGQGTRLTVV.

There are a few counts of this clone. The chain couples TRBV7-6 to TRBJ2-3, with 7 bases lining up with TRBD2. Germline lookup yields CDR1 SGHVS and CDR2 FNYEAQ. There are 17 residues in the CDR3. J was trimmed by 0 bases and V by 1 base; bases with no gene match: 7. CDR3 bases: TGTGCCAGCAGCTTAGTGTTTGACGGGGGGAGCACAGATACGCAGTATTTT. It is translated as CASSLVFDGGSTDTQYF.

As concerns this clone: One end of the junction varies from germline; a read error may be responsible. This chain uses TRBV7-7 with TRBJ2-1; maybe TRBD1 (6 bases). Per germline, CDR1 SSHAT and CDR2 FNYEAQ (reference sequence). This CDR3 spans 13 amino acids. The DNA of the CDR3 is TGTGCTAGCAGCTTAGGCCAGGGGAATGAGCAGTTCTTC. It codes for CASSLGQGNEQFF.

The chain joins TRBV28 to TRBJ2-5; D is perhaps TRBD2 (5 bases). The V gene lost 5 bases and the J gene lost 5 bases, with 12 bases spanning the gap. CDR1 MDHEN and CDR2 SYDVKM come from the germline V gene. The CDR3 runs 13 residues. DNA of the CDR3: TGTGCCAGCAGTCTGGACTGGCTGGAGACCCAGTACTTC. This encodes CASSLDWLETQYF.

The CDR3 DNA sequence: TGTGCCAGCAGCCCCGGGGACAGGAGGGCTGGGGCCAACGTCCTGACTTTC. Amino acid sequence: CASSPGDRRAGANVLTF. This chain links TRBV5-4 with TRBJ2-6, with 8 bases that match TRBD1. This CDR3 has 17 amino acids. The V gene end was trimmed by 4 bases and the J gene end by 2 bases; junction bases not matched to a gene: 8. CDR1 is SGHNT and CDR2 is YYREEE in the germline V gene (reference sequence).

V gene TRBV6-5 combines with J gene TRBJ1-1; no reliable D call. This CDR3 is 14 amino acids long. CDR1 is MNHEY and CDR2 is SVGAGI in the germline V gene. V lost 8 bases and J lost 3, with 16 bases in between. CDR3 residues: CASLGWAPDTEAFF. The CDR3 bases are TGTGCCAGCCTGGGGTGGGCTCCAGACACTGAAGCTTTCTTT.

This chain uses TRBV6-1 with TRBJ2-7; D might be TRBD1 or TRBD2, each matching 7 bases. Germline lookup yields CDR1 MNHNS and CDR2 SASEGT. This CDR3 region has 14 residues. Trimming took 6 bases from V and 0 from J, leaving 12 bases between them. CDR3 loop: CASSSGGDSYEQYF. As DNA, the CDR3 is TGTGCCAGCAGCTCAGGGGGGGACTCCTACGAGCAGTACTTC.

The chain combines TRBV27 with TRBJ1-5, with TRBD1 identical over 9 bases. The J segment lost 2 bases and the V segment lost 6 bases, leaving 5 bases of the junction unmatched. From germline, CDR1 is MNHEY and CDR2 SMNVEV (reference sequence). The CDR3 contains 15 residues. The CDR3 loop reads CASRRGQGGNQPQHF. CDR3 bases: TGTGCCAGCAGACGGGGACAGGGCGGCAATCAGCCCCAGCATTTT.

V and J are TRBV4-1 and TRBJ1-4; no reliable D call. V was cut by 0 bases and J by 0 bases, with 5 bases left in between. CDR3 size: 15 residues. Germline V gives CDR1 MGHRA, CDR2 YSYEKL. CDR3 coding DNA: TGCGCCAGCAGCCAAGATCCCGCAACTAATGAAAAACTGTTTTTT. This codes for CASSQDPATNEKLFF.

This chain connects TRBV10-3 to TRBJ2-5; D is unresolved. Between the trimmed V and J ends, which lost 5 bases and 3 bases, there was a span of 10 bases. This CDR3 region has 13 residues. In germline, CDR1 is ENHRY, CDR2 SYGVKD. The CDR3 nucleotides are TGTGCCATCAGTACGCAACCGAAAGAGACCCAGTACTTC. Protein product: CAISTQPKETQYF.

The chain joins TRBV29-1 to TRBJ2-4, with D possibly TRBD2 on 6 matching bases. CDR1 is SQVTM, CDR2 ANQGSEA, per germline. The CDR3 has 17 amino acids. Trimming took 2 bases from V and 5 from J, leaving 22 bases between them. The chain's CDR3 is CSVERGQEASGENIQYF. The CDR3 coding sequence is TGCAGCGTTGAAAGGGGCCAGGAGGCATCGGGGGAAAACATTCAGTACTTC.

J is TRBJ1-4 and V is TRBV28; D not resolved. The V gene's germline CDR1 is MDHEN and CDR2 SYDVKM. The CDR3 contains 14 residues. The germline V and J ends were trimmed by 3 bases and 3 bases, with 8 bases remaining between them. This CDR3 reads CASSFGVSNEKLFF. DNA of the CDR3: TGTGCCAGCAGTTTTGGCGTTTCTAATGAAAAACTGTTTTTT. Supplemented by reference TRBV28 and TRBJ1-4, the full variable domain reads DVKVTQSSRYLVKRTGEKVFLECVQDMDHENMFWYRQDPGLGLRLIYFSYDVKMKEKGDIPEGYSVSREKKERFSLILESASTNQTSMYLCASSFGVSNEKLFFGSGTQLSVL.

This chain joins TRBV4-2 and TRBJ2-7; 9 nucleotides align to TRBD2. V lost 0 bases, J lost 4 bases, and 7 bases stayed unmatched. This CDR3 comprises 16 residues. Germline V gene data show CDR1 as LGHNA and CDR2 as YNFKEQ. CDR3 amino acids: CASSQDMAGGRYEQYF. DNA for the CDR3: TGTGCCAGCAGCCAAGATATGGCGGGGGGGCGGTACGAGCAGTACTTC.

V gene TRBV20-1 combines with J gene TRBJ2-7; D gene unclear. The J call may be in error: the DNA end matches TRBJ2-1 better. The CDR3 length is 11 residues. The germline V gene has CDR1 DFQATT and CDR2 SNEGSKA (reference sequence). Here the CDR3 reads CSASDNNEQFF. The CDR3, as DNA: TGCAGTGCTAGTGACAACAATGAGCAGTTCTTC.

This clone was seen a handful of times. The chain couples TRBV4-3 to TRBJ2-1, with 7 bases aligning to TRBD2. Germline V gives CDR1 LGHNA, CDR2 YSLEER. This CDR3 region has 16 residues. Unmatched junction bases numbered 12, after V lost 1 base and J lost 9 bases. The CDR3 DNA follows: TGCGCCAGCAGCCAAGTTCGCTTCGGCGGGGGTATTGAGCAGTTCTTC. Its protein is CASSQVRFGGGIEQFF.

V is TRBV11-3 and J is TRBJ2-1; perhaps TRBD2 as D (5 bases). V lost 2 bases and J lost 4, with 6 bases in between. The CDR3 covers 13 residues. Germline assignment: CDR1 SGHNT and CDR2 YENEEA. CDR3 DNA sequence: TGTGCCAGCAGCTTACGGGGTTACAATGAGCAGTTCTTC. Its protein product is CASSLRGYNEQFF.

This clone came up a few times. V gene TRBV7-7 combines with J gene TRBJ2-3; 7 bases align to TRBD1. V gave up 5 bases and J gave up 2 bases; unmatched junction bases: 7. The CDR3 covers 15 residues. Germline values: CDR1 SSHAT, CDR2 FNYEAQ (reference sequence). The CDR3: CASSQGQLITDTQYF. The CDR3 coding sequence is TGTGCCAGCAGCCAGGGACAGTTGATCACAGATACGCAGTATTTT.